The next 2 T cell receptor beta chains were all read from a single sample in a study of shared clonotypes between healthy human individuals. Assay used: immunoSEQ multiplex PCR; TCRdb lists only in-frame clones, some missing. The sample carries 600,000 to 800,000 clones, approximately 72% recorded once. Sequenced sample: memory CD4+ T cells sorted from blood. This sample's subset: CD45RA-negative fraction. The receptors stem from a woman under 40 in good health.

This clone was seen more than once but under ten times. The V call is TRBV19, the J call TRBJ2-4, with D possibly TRBD2 on 6 matching bases. CDR1 and CDR2 from the germline V gene are LNHDA and SQIVND (reference sequence). V was shortened by 4 bases and J by 6 bases, with 13 bases between the two germline ends. The CDR3 extends over 14 amino acids. CDR3 in DNA: TGTGCCAGTAGTAGGAGGAAGGAGGGAAACATTCAGTACTTC. Translating it yields CASSRRKEGNIQYF. The whole variable domain, remainder taken from reference TRBV19 and TRBJ2-4, is DGGITQSPKYLFRKEGQNVTLSCEQNLNHDAMYWYRQDPGQGLRLIYYSQIVNDFQKGDIAEGYSVSREKKESFPLTVTSAQKNPTAFYLCASSRRKEGNIQYFGAGTRLSVL.

This chain joins TRBV7-7 and TRBJ2-1, with 14 bases matching TRBD2. Losses at the gene ends were 0 bases for V and 8 bases for J; bases not matched to a gene: 3. The CDR3 contains 16 residues. The germline V gene encodes CDR1 SSHAT and CDR2 FNYEAQ (reference sequence). CDR3 sequence reads: CASSLAGLAGADEQFF. The CDR3 coding sequence is TGTGCCAGCAGCTTAGCGGGACTAGCGGGAGCAGATGAGCAGTTCTTC.